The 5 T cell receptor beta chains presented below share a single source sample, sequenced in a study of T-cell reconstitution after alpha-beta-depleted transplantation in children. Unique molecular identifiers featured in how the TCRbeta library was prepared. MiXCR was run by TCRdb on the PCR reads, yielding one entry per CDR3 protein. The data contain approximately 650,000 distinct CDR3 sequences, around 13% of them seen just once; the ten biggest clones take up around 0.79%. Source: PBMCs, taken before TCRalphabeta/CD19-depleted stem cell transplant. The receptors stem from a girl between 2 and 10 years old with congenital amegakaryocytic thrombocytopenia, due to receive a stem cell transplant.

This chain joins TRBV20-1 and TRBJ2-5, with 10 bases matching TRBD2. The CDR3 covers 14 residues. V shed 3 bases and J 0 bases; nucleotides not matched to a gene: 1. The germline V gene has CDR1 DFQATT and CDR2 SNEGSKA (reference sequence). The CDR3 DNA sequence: TGCAGTGCTAGGGGACTAGCGTACCAAGAGACCCAGTACTTC. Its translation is CSARGLAYQETQYF.

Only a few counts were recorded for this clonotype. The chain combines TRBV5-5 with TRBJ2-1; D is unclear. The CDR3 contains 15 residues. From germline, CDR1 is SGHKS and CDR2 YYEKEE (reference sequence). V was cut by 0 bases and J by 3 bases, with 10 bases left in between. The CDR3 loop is CASSLGGALYNEQFF. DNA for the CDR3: TGTGCCAGCAGCTTGGGCGGCGCCCTCTACAATGAGCAGTTCTTC.

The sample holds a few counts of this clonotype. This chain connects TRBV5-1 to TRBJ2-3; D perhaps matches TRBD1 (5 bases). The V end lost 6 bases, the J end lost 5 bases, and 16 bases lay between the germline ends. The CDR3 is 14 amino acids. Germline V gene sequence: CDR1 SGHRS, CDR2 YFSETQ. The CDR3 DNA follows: TGCGCCAGCATCCGGGCCGTAGGGGAAGATACGCAGTATTTT. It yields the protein CASIRAVGEDTQYF.

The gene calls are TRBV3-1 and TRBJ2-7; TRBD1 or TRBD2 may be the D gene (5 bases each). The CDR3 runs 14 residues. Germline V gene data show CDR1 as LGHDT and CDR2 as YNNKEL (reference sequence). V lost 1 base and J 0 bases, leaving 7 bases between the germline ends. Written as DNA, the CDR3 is TGTGCCAGCAGCCAAGCAGGGAGCTCCTACGAGCAGTACTTC. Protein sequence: CASSQAGSSYEQYF.

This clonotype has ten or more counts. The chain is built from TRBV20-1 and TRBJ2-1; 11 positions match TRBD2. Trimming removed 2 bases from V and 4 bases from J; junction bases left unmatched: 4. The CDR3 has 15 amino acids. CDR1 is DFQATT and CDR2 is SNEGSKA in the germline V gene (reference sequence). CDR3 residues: CSARSSGRKYNEQFF. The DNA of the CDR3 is TGCAGTGCTAGATCTAGCGGGAGGAAGTACAATGAGCAGTTCTTC.